These T cell receptor beta chains were read from a single sample in a study of T cells in narcolepsy. Libraries were prepared by immunoSEQ multiplex PCR; TCRdb keeps only in-frame clonotypes and omits some of them. The top ten clones hold under 1.2% of a sample with tens of thousands of clones, over 65% of them seen once. The specimen was memory (CD45RA-) CD4+ T cells from blood. Source of these receptors: a human donor in good health. The CDR3 runs from the conserved cysteine through the conserved F or W. D genes are given only for firm matches. Clone size is shown for a subset of rows, as once, few, many or a class of expanded clone.

TRBV9,TRBJ1-3,-,-,TGTGCCAGCAGCGTAGACCCTTCTGGAAACACCATATATTTT,CASSVDPSGNTIYF
TRBV9,TRBJ2-7,TRBD2,-,TGTGCCAGCAGCGTAGGGATAGCGGGAGTGTACGAGCAGTACTTC,CASSVGIAGVYEQYF
TRBV28,TRBJ2-7,TRBD2,-,TGTGCCAGCAGTTTAGGAGGAGCGGGAGCAGGATACGAGCAGTACTTC,CASSLGGAGAGYEQYF
TRBV11-2,TRBJ2-4,-,once,TGTGCCAGCAGCTCTCGGCTAGCCAAAAACATTCAGTACTTC,CASSSRLAKNIQYF
TRBV30,TRBJ1-1,-,-,TGTGCCTGGAGTGAGGGGAATTGGAACACTGAAGCTTTCTTT,CAWSEGNWNTEAFF
TRBV19,TRBJ1-5,-,-,TGTGCCAGTAGTCCCATCCGTCTCCTTAGCAATCAGCCCCAGCATTTT,CASSPIRLLSNQPQHF
TRBV25-1,TRBJ1-3,-,-,TGTGCCAGCAGTGAATCCCCCAGAACCGGGGGTTCGGACACCATATATTTT,CASSESPRTGGSDTIYF
TRBV7-8,TRBJ2-1,-,-,TGTGCCAGCAGCTTGGGTGAACCACGTAATGAGCAGTTCTTC,CASSLGEPRNEQFF
TRBV19,TRBJ2-3,TRBD1,-,TGTGCCAGTAGTGGGGACAGGGACACAGATACGCAGTATTTT,CASSGDRDTDTQYF
TRBV7-3,TRBJ2-5,-,-,TGTGCCAGTTCTCCCGCTGGGGGACAAGAGACCCAGTACTTC,CASSPAGGQETQYF
TRBV25-1,TRBJ1-2,-,-,TGTGCCAGCAGTCGTCGGTCTTCAGGGTTAGCGGGCTACACCTTC,CASSRRSSGLAGYTF
TRBV6-6,TRBJ1-4,-,once,TGTGCCAGCGGGGCACTGTTTTTT,CASGALFF
TRBV7-8,TRBJ2-7,TRBD2,-,TGTGCCAGCAGCCGGACTAGCGGGACCTTCCGGGAGCAGTACTTC,CASSRTSGTFREQYF
TRBV6-5,TRBJ2-7,-,-,TGTGCCAGCAGTTACTCGAACTCACCAGGCTACGAGCAGTACTTC,CASSYSNSPGYEQYF
TRBV5-8,TRBJ2-6,-,few,TGTGCCAGCAGCTTTGGGACCTCTGGGGCCAACGTCCTGACTTTC,CASSFGTSGANVLTF
TRBV19,TRBJ2-2,-,-,TGTGCCAGTAGTATCACTGTAGGGACCGGGGAGCTGTTTTTT,CASSITVGTGELFF
TRBV10-2,TRBJ2-1,-,once,TGCGCCAGCACTTTATTAGGAAACAATGAGCAGTTCTTC,CASTLLGNNEQFF
TRBV4-2,TRBJ2-7,-,few,TGTGCCAGCAGCCAAGCCTGGGCGGGTTCCTACGAGCAGTACTTC,CASSQAWAGSYEQYF
TRBV5-1,TRBJ1-1,TRBD1,once,TGCGCCAGCAGTAGGGACAGGATCTTGATGAACACTGAAGCTTTCTTT,CASSRDRILMNTEAFF
TRBV9,TRBJ1-4,-,-,TGTGCCAGCAGCCGAGGGTCAGAAAATGAAAAACTGTTTTTT,CASSRGSENEKLFF
TRBV4-1,TRBJ1-5,-,-,TGCGCCAGCAGCCAAGGGATATGGGATCAGCCCCAGCATTTT,CASSQGIWDQPQHF
TRBV2,TRBJ2-7,-,-,TGTGCCAGCAGTGAACAGGGGCCGTCCTACGAGCAGTACTTC,CASSEQGPSYEQYF
TRBV6-5,TRBJ2-7,TRBD2,-,TGTGCCAGCAGTTACTCGACTGCTAGCGGGAGTTCCGAGCAGTACTTC,CASSYSTASGSSEQYF
TRBV27,TRBJ2-7,TRBD1,-,TGTGCCAGCTCGCGAGGGACAGGGGGATACGAGCAGTACTTC,CASSRGTGGYEQYF
TRBV29-1,TRBJ2-1,-,-,TGCAGCGTTGAGAGGGGCAATGAGCAGTTCTTC,CSVERGNEQFF
TRBV5-1,TRBJ2-1,-,few,TGCGCCAGCAAAACGGAGCCGAGCTCCTACAATGAGCAGTTCTTC,CASKTEPSSYNEQFF
TRBV6-1,TRBJ2-1,TRBD2,-,TGTGCCAGCACCGGGTCTAGCGGGGGGGAGCAGTTCTTC,CASTGSSGGEQFF
TRBV5-1,TRBJ2-5,-,-,TGCGCCAGCAGCTTGGCATCCGGCGCGATGAGCCAGTACTTC,CASSLASGAMSQYF
TRBV7-9,TRBJ2-1,TRBD1,-,TGTGCCAGCAGCACGGGACAGCGTTTCAGCAATGAGCAGTTCTTC,CASSTGQRFSNEQFF
TRBV6-5,TRBJ1-6,-,few,TGTGCCAGCAGTTACCAAGGCGCACCCCTCCACTTT,CASSYQGAPLHF
TRBV28,TRBJ1-4,-,-,TGTGCCAGCAGTTTAAGGGGGGGTGCAACTAATGAAAAACTGCTTTTT,CASSLRGGATNEKLLF
TRBV28,TRBJ1-2,-,-,TGTGCCAGCCAGGCCTCTAACTATGGCTACACCTTC,CASQASNYGYTF
TRBV5-4,TRBJ2-2,TRBD2,-,TGTGCCAGCAGCTTCGGGACTAGCGGGAGGGGGGCCACCGGGGAGCTGTTTTTT,CASSFGTSGRGATGELFF
TRBV7-8,TRBJ1-6,TRBD1,-,TGTGCCGGCAGCGCCAGGGGGCTATCCTATAATTCACCCCTCCACTTT,CAGSARGLSYNSPLHF
TRBV7-9,TRBJ2-7,-,few,TGTGCCAGCAGGATGGACAGAAACTCCTACGAGCAGTACTTC,CASRMDRNSYEQYF
TRBV11-2,TRBJ2-5,-,-,TGTGCCAGCAGACCAGGACGAGGGCCCCCACAAAGGGAGACCCAGTACTTC,CASRPGRGPPQRETQYF
TRBV28,TRBJ2-4,-,-,TGTGCCAGCCGAGGAGGGGGCGTCAAAAACATTCAGTACTTC,CASRGGGVKNIQYF
TRBV19,TRBJ2-1,-,-,TGTGGGACAGGGAGGGGAAATGAGCAGTTCTTC,CGTGRGNEQFF
TRBV7-7,TRBJ2-1,-,-,TGTGCTAGCAGCTTAGGAGTCCAGGGGAACAATGAGCAGTTCTTC,CASSLGVQGNNEQFF
TRBV25-1,TRBJ2-2,TRBD2,-,TGTGCCAGCAGTGCAGGTAGCGGGAGGAACACCGGGGAGCTGTTTTTT,CASSAGSGRNTGELFF
TRBV6-6,TRBJ2-7,TRBD1,-,TGTGCCAGCAGGGGACAGGGCGAGTTTTACGAGCAGTACTTC,CASRGQGEFYEQYF
TRBV9,TRBJ2-5,TRBD2,once,TGTGCCAGCAGCGTAGTAGCTAGCGGCTACCAAGAGACCCAGTACTTC,CASSVVASGYQETQYF
TRBV7-3,TRBJ2-3,-,-,TGTGCCAGCAACCGCGGGACTCAAGACACAGATACGCAGTATTTT,CASNRGTQDTDTQYF
TRBV28,TRBJ2-3,TRBD2,once,TGTGCCAGCAACATACGGACTAGCGGGGGGGATACGCAGTATTTT,CASNIRTSGGDTQYF
TRBV30,TRBJ1-2,-,-,TGTGCCTGGACTGACCTAGTAGCTAACTATGGCTACACCTTC,CAWTDLVANYGYTF
TRBV19,TRBJ2-1,TRBD2,-,TGTGCCAGTAGTATTCACGGTGCGGGAGGCGACTTCAATGAGCAGTTCTTC,CASSIHGAGGDFNEQFF
TRBV7-9,TRBJ1-6,TRBD1,-,TGTGCCAGCAGCCTCCGACAGGGTATGGATTCACCCCTCCACTTT,CASSLRQGMDSPLHF
TRBV5-1,TRBJ2-5,TRBD1,-,TGCGCCAGCAGCGCAGGGGACAGGGGAGGAGAGACCCAGTACTTC,CASSAGDRGGETQYF
TRBV28,TRBJ1-4,TRBD1,-,TGTGCCAGCGGGCCTACGGGACAGGGAAGTGAAAAACTGTTTTTT,CASGPTGQGSEKLFF
TRBV7-5,TRBJ1-1,-,-,TGTGCCAGAAGCTTTAGACAGCACACTGAAGCTTTCTTT,CARSFRQHTEAFF
TRBV30,TRBJ1-5,-,once,TGTGCCTGGAGGGGGGCAGGGGGCAATCAGCCCCAGCATTTT,CAWRGAGGNQPQHF
TRBV27,TRBJ2-5,-,-,TGTGCCAGCAGTTCCCCTTGGGGAGGACGGGAGACCCAGTACTTC,CASSSPWGGRETQYF
TRBV6-5,TRBJ1-4,-,-,TGTGCCAGCAGTTACTCGGGTGCAGCTAATGAAAAACTGTTTTTT,CASSYSGAANEKLFF
TRBV25-1,TRBJ2-7,TRBD2,-,TGTGCCAGCAGTGTCCAACTAGCGGGAGGCGAGCAGTACTTC,CASSVQLAGGEQYF
TRBV7-9,TRBJ1-5,-,-,TGTGCCAGCAGCTTAGCTGAGAATCAGCCCCAGCATTTT,CASSLAENQPQHF